This T cell receptor beta chain came from a study of T cell clones after liver transplantation. About the research overall: Immunosuppression withdrawal was tried within 2 years after liver transplantation in this trial. As an antigen-independent comparator, third-party-reactive TCRbeta sequences came from pre-transplant mixed lymphocyte reactions.

Libraries were prepared by immunoSEQ multiplex PCR; TCRdb keeps only in-frame clonotypes and omits some of them. The sample lists several hundred clones; roughly 52% were seen once. Points on this clone: Its antigen is still unknown.

Alloreactive TCRbeta sequences came from sequencing proliferating CFSE-low cells in the MLR. Graft donor PBMCs, splenocytes, lymph-node cells, or third-party PBMCs stimulated pre-transplant recipient cells. Trimming cost V 0 bases and J 4 bases, with 9 bases left between them. From germline, CDR1 is LGHNA and CDR2 YNFKEQ. The CDR3 is 14 amino acids. The chain joins TRBV4-2 to TRBJ1-1, with D tentatively TRBD1 (6 bases). Specimen: CD4+ T cells from cultured PBMCs. This TCR was sampled from a human patient who received a liver transplant. Part of the T cells may come from the graft donor. The CDR3 reads CASSQEEGGTEAFF. CDR3 DNA: TGTGCCAGCAGCCAAGAGGAGGGGGGCACTGAAGCTTTCTTT.